The following is a TCR beta chain sequence with its context. Its antigen is as yet unknown. For each CDR3 protein, TCRdb gives one entry from its re-call of the 5' RACE reads, without DNA. The listing contains 300,000 to 400,000 distinct CDR3 sequences. The data are from a study of monozygotic twins with inflammatory bowel disease. Regarding the study as a whole: Lower sharing of clonotypes with other individuals was seen in IBD patients than in healthy twins. This was most marked in patients showing signs of disease activity. Some repertoire variability may stem from patients' differing immunosuppressive treatments.

Germline CDR1 SGHRS, CDR2 YFSETQ. The CDR3 extends over 15 amino acids. The gene calls are TRBV5-1 and TRBJ1-1. This receptor was taken from a human donor with ulcerative colitis or Crohn's disease, or a healthy co-twin of an affected twin (not recorded which). The sequenced sample consisted of blood. CDR3: CASSLAIGYGTEAFF. Together with reference TRBV5-1 and TRBJ1-1, the CDR3 gives the full variable domain: KAGVTQTPRYLIKTRGQQVTLSCSPISGHRSVSWYQQTPGQGLQFLFEYFSETQRNKGNFPGRFSGRQFSNSRSEMNVSTLELGDSALYLCASSLAIGYGTEAFFGQGTRLTVV.